Each of the 14 T cell receptor beta chains below was sequenced from the same sample in a study of neoadjuvant anti-PD-1 for oral cavity cancer. This table comes from immunoSEQ multiplex PCR, and its TCRdb copy is limited to in-frame clones, with some not included. In the table there are tens of thousands of clones, 85% to 90% of which are singletons. Time point specified: after neoadjuvant nivolumab, at surgical resection. The sequencing here drew on PBMCs, taken after nivolumab (anti-PD-1) treatment. These receptors originate from a person between 40 and 85 years old with oral cavity squamous cell carcinoma.

V gene TRBV4-1 combines with J gene TRBJ2-2; D not certain. Trimming stripped 3 bases from V and 7 bases from J, with 6 bases between. CDR1 is MGHRA and CDR2 is YSYEKL in the germline V gene. CDR3 size: 12 residues. The CDR3 region is CASSHIFGELFF. Written as DNA, the CDR3 is TGCGCCAGCAGCCATATCTTCGGGGAGCTGTTTTTT.

The chain couples TRBV7-8 to TRBJ2-7; 7 nucleotides match TRBD1. The V gene end was trimmed by 0 bases and the J gene end by 4 bases; junction bases not matched to a gene: 9. Germline CDR1 SGHVS, CDR2 FQNEAQ. CDR3 size: 16 residues. The CDR3 bases are TGTGCCAGCAGCTTAGCCCTAACGGGCAGGGGGTACGAGCAGTACTTC. Amino acids: CASSLALTGRGYEQYF.

V is TRBV27 and J is TRBJ2-7; D is possibly TRBD1 (6 bases). The CDR3 is made up of 14 amino acids. The V end lost 5 bases, the J end lost 4 bases, and 15 bases lay between the germline ends. Germline V gives CDR1 MNHEY, CDR2 SMNVEV (reference sequence). The CDR3 nucleotides read TGTGCCAGCAGTGAATGGGACACTGGATACGAGCAGTACTTC. Amino acid sequence: CASSEWDTGYEQYF.

V usage is TRBV6-1 and J usage is TRBJ1-2; 7 bases fit TRBD1. The germline V gene encodes CDR1 MNHNS and CDR2 SASEGT. V was pared by 3 bases and J by 2 bases, with 0 bases of the junction left unmatched. The CDR3 spans 13 residues. The CDR3 DNA follows: TGTGCCAGCAGTGAGACAGGGAACTATGGCTACACCTTC. It yields the protein CASSETGNYGYTF.

The chain combines TRBV28 with TRBJ2-3; D is undetermined. This CDR3 comprises 13 residues. Germline assignment: CDR1 MDHEN and CDR2 SYDVKM. The V and J ends lost 7 bases and 1 base respectively, with 9 bases between them. CDR3 sequence: CASNPGRTDTQYF. The CDR3 nucleotides are TGTGCCAGCAACCCCGGTCGCACAGATACGCAGTATTTT.

The chain is built from TRBV14 and TRBJ2-3; a weak D match, TRBD1 (6 bases). CDR3 length: 17 amino acids. V was trimmed by 4 bases and J by 0 bases, leaving 17 bases between them. Germline loops: CDR1 SGHDN, CDR2 FVKESK. CDR3 sequence (DNA): TGTGCCAGCAGCCCACCGTGGGGCAGGGGAAGCACAGATACGCAGTATTTT. Residues: CASSPPWGRGSTDTQYF.

The table lists this clone with a few counts. The chain couples TRBV19 to TRBJ2-3, with 7 bases lining up with TRBD1. V lost 1 base, J lost 2 bases, and 3 bases stayed unmatched. CDR1 and CDR2 from the germline V gene are LNHDA and SQIVND (reference sequence). The CDR3 consists of 15 residues. The CDR3 coding sequence is TGTGCCAGTAGTATAGTCGGGACAGTCACAGATACGCAGTATTTT. Protein sequence: CASSIVGTVTDTQYF.

The chain carries TRBV6-5 and TRBJ2-3; TRBD1 matches 8 bases. V trimming: 5 bases; J trimming: 4 bases; junction bases outside the gene matches: 8. Germline V gene lookup returns CDR1 MNHEY and CDR2 SVGAGI. CDR3 length equals 15 residues. In DNA, the CDR3 is TGTGCCAGCAGTAACCTGGGACAGGAGGCAGATACGCAGTATTTT. This encodes CASSNLGQEADTQYF.

V is TRBV7-9 and J is TRBJ1-2; 7 bases align to TRBD1. Germline V CDR1 and CDR2: SEHNR, FQNEAQ (reference sequence). V trimming: 0 bases; J trimming: 4 bases; junction bases outside the gene matches: 2. This CDR3 contains 14 residues. The CDR3 nucleotides are TGTGCCAGCAGCTTAGCTTCAGGGGGCTATGGCTACACCTTC. Its protein product is CASSLASGGYGYTF. Looking up the rest from reference TRBV7-9 and TRBJ1-2 gives the full variable domain: DTGVSQNPRHKITKRGQNVTFRCDPISEHNRLYWYRQTLGQGPEFLTYFQNEAQLEKSRLLSDRFSAERPKGSFSTLEIQRTEQGDSAMYLCASSLASGGYGYTFGSGTRLTVV.

CDR3 sequence: CASSEATGVQYGYTF. CDR3 nucleotide sequence: TGTGCCAGCAGTGAGGCTACAGGGGTTCAGTATGGCTACACCTTC. This chain joins TRBV6-1 and TRBJ1-2, with TRBD1 matching 7 bases. CDR1 MNHNS and CDR2 SASEGT come from the germline V gene. V was clipped by 3 bases and J by 5 bases; unmatched bases: 9. The CDR3 spans 15 residues.

The chain uses TRBV29-1 and TRBJ1-1; possibly TRBD1 for D (6 bases). Trimming pared 6 bases from V and 7 bases from J, leaving 15 bases between. In germline, CDR1 is SQVTM, CDR2 ANQGSEA. The CDR3 is made up of 12 amino acids. Written as DNA, the CDR3 is TGCAGCGTCATTCTTACAGGGTTTGAAGCTTTCTTT. It yields the protein CSVILTGFEAFF.

The chain links TRBV27 to TRBJ1-2; maybe TRBD1 (5 bases). From germline, CDR1 is MNHEY and CDR2 SMNVEV (reference sequence). The CDR3 is 14 residues long. V was cut by 3 bases and J by 7 bases, with 15 bases left in between. The chain's CDR3 is CASSLYGDRGGYTF. The CDR3 DNA is TGTGCCAGCAGTTTGTATGGTGACAGAGGTGGCTACACCTTC.

The V gene is TRBV7-2, the J gene TRBJ1-1, with TRBD1 as a possible D gene (6 bases). This CDR3 contains 16 residues. CDR1 and CDR2 (germline): SGHTA, FQGNSA. Trimming stripped 5 bases from V and 0 bases from J, with 16 bases between. CDR3 coding DNA: TGTGCCAGCAGCCACGGGGGGCGAGTGATGAACACTGAAGCTTTCTTT. Amino acid sequence: CASSHGGRVMNTEAFF.

The chain links TRBV2 to TRBJ1-2; D perhaps matches TRBD1 (5 bases). This CDR3 is 18 amino acids long. Germline V CDR1 and CDR2: SNHLY, FYNNEI. V was pared by 7 bases and J by 1 base, with 25 bases between. CDR3 sequence reads: CASKYSQAPRGDNYGYTF. The CDR3 nucleotides read TGTGCCAGCAAATACTCTCAGGCTCCCCGGGGGGATAACTATGGCTACACCTTC.